These 17 T cell receptor beta chains were all obtained from the same sample, sequenced in a study of cytomegalovirus exposure and HLA in healthy donors. In the PCR, 60 Vbeta and 13 Jbeta primers were used. Produced via immunoSEQ multiplex PCR; TCRdb's table is partial and in-frame only. The table records about 180,000 clones, roughly 86% of them present only once. The source material was PBMCs. Source of these receptors: a girl between 5 and 17 years old in good health and CMV-seropositive.

The chain joins TRBV19 to TRBJ2-7; 14 bases agree with TRBD2. This CDR3 spans 20 amino acids. Trimming at V came to 3 bases and at J to 0 bases, leaving 13 bases not matched to a gene. In germline, CDR1 is LNHDA, CDR2 SQIVND (reference sequence). DNA of the CDR3: TGTGCCAGTAGTATTTCCCAGGCGGGACTAGCGGGGGCGAGCTCCTACGAGCAGTACTTC. Its protein is CASSISQAGLAGASSYEQYF.

This chain uses TRBV10-1 with TRBJ2-2, with D possibly being TRBD1 (5 bases). CDR1 is WNHNN and CDR2 is SYGVQD in the germline V gene (reference sequence). Trimming left V 3 bases short and J 7 bases short, with 12 bases between. CDR3 length equals 14 residues. In DNA form, the CDR3 reads TGCGCCAGCAGTGAAGACAGATACAACGGGGAGCTGTTTTTT. Translation: CASSEDRYNGELFF.

On this clone: A junction end diverges from the germline sequence, so it may reflect a read error. The chain recombines TRBV7-9 with TRBJ2-3, with 10 bases aligning to TRBD2. CDR3 length: 16 residues. Germline loops: CDR1 SEHNR, CDR2 FQNEAQ (reference sequence). The CDR3, as DNA: TGTTCCAGCAGCCCCCCCAGCGGGGGGGCCACAGATACGCAGTATTTT. Its translation: CSSSPPSGGATDTQYF.

This chain connects TRBV2 to TRBJ1-4; D is ambiguous. V gave up 4 bases and J gave up 6 bases, with 9 bases separating them. This CDR3 spans 13 amino acids. Germline V gene lookup returns CDR1 SNHLY and CDR2 FYNNEI. CDR3 coding DNA: TGTGCCAGCAGTGGACAACCGTATGAAAAACTGTTTTTT. Its translation is CASSGQPYEKLFF.

This chain links TRBV9 with TRBJ2-3; no definite D call. Per germline, CDR1 SGDLS and CDR2 YYNGEE. V was cut by 1 base and J by 2 bases, with 5 bases left in between. This CDR3 has 13 amino acids. The CDR3 DNA reads as TGTGCCAGCAGCGTACCATTCACAGATACGCAGTATTTT. It specifies CASSVPFTDTQYF.

The chain has TRBV19 and TRBJ2-3; a possible D gene is TRBD1 (5 bases). The CDR3 sequence is 15 residues long. Trimming removed 7 bases from V and 4 bases from J, with 18 bases in between. Germline CDR1 LNHDA, CDR2 SQIVND (reference sequence). The CDR3 spells CASKVRQGRPDTQYF. The CDR3 DNA follows: TGTGCCAGTAAGGTCCGGCAGGGAAGGCCAGATACGCAGTATTTT.

This CDR3 reads CASSLEGWYATFTDTQYF. CDR3 nucleotide sequence: TGTGCCAGCAGCTTAGAGGGGTGGTACGCGACATTCACAGATACGCAGTATTTT. This chain connects TRBV7-9 to TRBJ2-3; TRBD1 might be the D (5 bases). This CDR3 has 18 residues. Trimming cost V 1 base and J 2 bases, with 19 bases left between them. Germline CDR1 and CDR2: SEHNR and FQNEAQ (reference sequence).

The genes are TRBV7-9 and TRBJ1-1; weak D call: TRBD1 (5 bases). This CDR3 has 14 residues. CDR1 and CDR2 from the germline V gene are SEHNR and FQNEAQ (reference sequence). The germline V and J ends were trimmed by 4 bases and 0 bases, with 9 bases remaining between them. The CDR3 reads CASSYRQMNTEAFF. The CDR3 DNA reads as TGTGCCAGCAGCTACAGACAGATGAACACTGAAGCTTTCTTT. The full variable domain, with the rest looked up from reference TRBV7-9 and TRBJ1-1, is DTGVSQNPRHKITKRGQNVTFRCDPISEHNRLYWYRQTLGQGPEFLTYFQNEAQLEKSRLLSDRFSAERPKGSFSTLEIQRTEQGDSAMYLCASSYRQMNTEAFFGQGTRLTVV.

The chain is built from TRBV28 and TRBJ1-2, with 10 bases fitting TRBD1. The germline CDR1 and CDR2 sequences are MDHEN and SYDVKM. Losses at the gene ends were 4 bases for V and 2 bases for J; bases not matched to a gene: 1. This CDR3 is 14 amino acids long. The chain's CDR3 is CASSWTGGNYGYTF. In DNA form, the CDR3 reads TGTGCCAGCAGTTGGACAGGGGGGAACTATGGCTACACCTTC.

There are a few counts of this clone. V and J are TRBV6-1 and TRBJ2-3, with TRBD2 as a possible D gene (5 bases). The CDR3 has 15 amino acids. Looked up from germline, CDR1 is MNHNS and CDR2 is SASEGT. The V end was cut by 3 bases, the J end by 5 bases, with 15 bases between. The CDR3 DNA reads as TGTGCCAGCAGTGAGCGACAAAACCGGGGAGATACGCAGTATTTT. Translating gives CASSERQNRGDTQYF.

CDR3 DNA sequence: TGTGCCAGCAGCCAGCGGCCAGATACGCAGTATTTT. Translating it yields CASSQRPDTQYF. This chain links TRBV7-9 with TRBJ2-3; TRBD2 is a possible D gene (5 bases). This CDR3 has 12 residues. V lost 5 bases and J lost 4, with 7 bases in between. The germline gives CDR1 SEHNR, CDR2 FQNEAQ (reference sequence).

This sequence joins TRBV5-1 and TRBJ1-1; D possibly corresponds to TRBD1 (6 bases). The CDR3 is 16 residues long. Trimming removed 0 bases from V and 4 bases from J, with 16 bases in between. Germline V gene data show CDR1 as SGHRS and CDR2 as YFSETQ. CDR3 protein: CASSLVLGQGTTEAFF. The CDR3 DNA reads as TGCGCCAGCAGCTTGGTATTAGGCCAGGGGACCACTGAAGCTTTCTTT.

This chain links TRBV9 with TRBJ1-2; 8 bases match TRBD1. Trimming took 0 bases from V and 3 from J; bases not matched to a gene: 10. This CDR3 is 17 amino acids long. Germline CDR1 reads SGDLS; CDR2 reads YYNGEE. The CDR3 sequence: CASSVAVDRGKDYGYTF. CDR3 nucleotides: TGTGCCAGCAGCGTAGCTGTTGACAGGGGAAAAGACTATGGCTACACCTTC.

The CDR3 sequence: CASSQGPVYNEQFF. CDR3 DNA: TGCGCCAGCAGTCAGGGGCCAGTCTACAATGAGCAGTTCTTC. The J gene is TRBJ2-1, the V gene TRBV10-1; maybe TRBD1 (6 bases). The length of the CDR3 is 14 residues. Trimming took 5 bases from V and 3 from J, leaving 11 bases between them. Germline assignment: CDR1 WNHNN and CDR2 SYGVQD (reference sequence).

This clone was detected once. The CDR3 spells CASSRGMNTEAFF. The CDR3 DNA reads TGTGCCAGCAGCCGAGGCATGAACACTGAAGCTTTCTTT. The chain combines TRBV7-2 with TRBJ1-1, with unresolved D. The V end was cut by 5 bases, the J end by 0 bases, with 7 bases between. Germline V lookup: CDR1 SGHTA, CDR2 FQGNSA. The CDR3 extends over 13 amino acids. The full variable domain, rest sourced from reference TRBV7-2 and TRBJ1-1, is GAGVSQSPSNKVTEKGKDVELRCDPISGHTALYWYRQSLGQGLEFLIYFQGNSAPDKSGLPSDRFSAERTGGSVSTLTIQRTQQEDSAVYLCASSRGMNTEAFFGQGTRLTVV.

This clone was counted a few times. This rearrangement joins TRBV6-5 to TRBJ1-5; 9 nucleotides agree with TRBD1. CDR1 MNHEY and CDR2 SVGAGI come from the germline V gene. This CDR3 comprises 14 residues. Unmatched junction bases numbered 6, after V lost 5 bases and J lost 7 bases. This CDR3 reads CASSTDRGNQPQHF. The CDR3 nucleotides read TGTGCCAGCAGTACCGACAGGGGGAACCAGCCCCAGCATTTT.

V gene TRBV28 combines with J gene TRBJ1-1; D is unclear. V dropped 6 bases and J dropped 3 bases, with 20 bases sitting between them. The CDR3 loop spans 16 amino acids. Germline V gene data show CDR1 as MDHEN and CDR2 as SYDVKM. The DNA for the CDR3 is TGTGCCAGCAGCTTACCGGGTGGCCGCGGGGACACTGAAGCTTTCTTT. It encodes CASSLPGGRGDTEAFF.